The 2 T cell receptor beta chains in this list originate from one sample, sequenced in a study of CD8 T cells in ankylosing spondylitis. TCRdb passed the 5' RACE reads through MiXCR, listing each CDR3 protein once. This table has around 88,000 distinct CDR3 sequences, approximately 9% appearing once. Sequenced input: blood, either unsorted or a sorted T cell fraction (not recorded which). The receptors come from a male donor with ankylosing spondylitis or in good health (not recorded which).

This clonotype was seen a few times. The chain links TRBV28 to TRBJ2-7; 7 nucleotides align to TRBD2. The CDR3 length is 14 residues. V trimming: 2 bases; J trimming: 5 bases; junction bases outside the gene matches: 6. CDR1 MDHEN and CDR2 SYDVKM come from the germline V gene. The CDR3 DNA follows: TGTGCCAGCAGTTTAGGGGGGGAGCTTAACGAGCAGTACTTC. Translation: CASSLGGELNEQYF.

There are many counts of this clonotype. The chain recombines TRBV10-3 with TRBJ2-7; TRBD2 might be the D (6 bases). Germline V lookup: CDR1 ENHRY, CDR2 SYGVKD. Trimming took 4 bases from V and 3 from J, leaving 13 bases between them. This CDR3 region has 14 residues. CDR3 nucleotides: TGTGCCATCAGTGCGGGGGAACCCAACTACGAGCAGTACTTC. It yields the protein CAISAGEPNYEQYF.